The clone carrying this T cell receptor (beta chain) has ten or more counts. Its antigen is unidentified. The V and J ends lost 4 bases and 3 bases respectively, with 16 bases between them. Germline values: CDR1 SGHRS, CDR2 YFSETQ. This CDR3 spans 16 amino acids. Patients counted as stable if ophthalmopathy did not develop within 18 months. On the basis of clinical symptoms, serum thyroxine and TRAb, thyroid ultrasound and orbital computed tomography, diagnoses were made. RNA transcripts yielded amplified TCR beta CDR3 regions. The TCR CDR3 was amplified in a first-round RT-PCR using the HTBI primer set. TCRdb independently ran MiXCR on the multiplex PCR reads; one entry per CDR3 protein. Of around 760,000 distinct CDR3 sequences detected, about 35% appear once; the ten largest clones hold around 30%. This sample was included in a study of T cells in Graves' hyperthyroidism and ophthalmopathy. Study-wide context: Peripheral blood was secured at the point of initial diagnosis, before any treatment.

Study outcomes and limitations: The model made its ophthalmopathy prediction, and onset followed a median approximately 7 months later.

The sample comprised blood. The chain is built from TRBV5-1 and TRBJ2-2, with D unresolved. This receptor was taken from a woman between 35 and 50 years old with Graves' hyperthyroidism. DNA of the CDR3: TGCGCCAGCAGCCCCGACATGGGGTCGGACACCGGGGAGCTGTTTTTT. Protein sequence: CASSPDMGSDTGELFF.